These T cell receptor beta chains were read from a single sample in a study of shared clonotypes between healthy human individuals. Repertoires were generated with immunoSEQ multiplex PCR, while TCRdb's copy carries only in-frame clones and drops some. In the table there are 2,500,000 or so clones, more than 90% of which are singletons. Input material: naive CD4+ T cells sorted from blood. The source of these receptors is a man younger than 35 in good health. Both conserved end residues are part of each CDR3. D genes are given only for firm matches. Size is stated for part of the rows, as once, few or many counts, or as a class when the clone is expanded.

J gene | D gene | V gene | clone size | CDR3 DNA | CDR3 protein
TRBJ2-5 | TRBD2 | TRBV18 | . | TGTGCCAGCTCTCCGGGACTAGTCGAGACCCAGTACTTC | CASSPGLVETQYF
TRBJ2-7 | . | TRBV21-1 | . | TGTGCCAGCAGCCACCGGGGATCCGAGCAGTACTTC | CASSHRGSEQYF
TRBJ1-5 | TRBD1 | TRBV7-2 | . | TGTGCCAGCAGCTTAGACAGGGGGCAGCCCCAGCATTTT | CASSLDRGQPQHF
TRBJ2-3 | . | TRBV6-6 | . | TGTGCCAGCACGGGGAGCACAGATACGCAGTATTTT | CASTGSTDTQYF
TRBJ2-7 | TRBD2 | TRBV6-6 | . | TGTGCCAGCAGGAGAGCGGGGGGGTCCCTAGACGAGCAGTACTTC | CASRRAGGSLDEQYF
TRBJ2-1 | TRBD2 | TRBV5-1 | . | TGCGCCAGCAGCTTCACTAGCGGGGGGGCTTATGAGCAGTTCTTC | CASSFTSGGAYEQFF
TRBJ2-7 | . | TRBV6-1 | once | TGTGCCGGTCAGACAGGATCGATCGGCGAGCAGTACTTC | CAGQTGSIGEQYF
TRBJ1-1 | TRBD1 | TRBV25-1 | . | TGTGCCAGCAGTCACCGGGACAGGTTTCCCGGTGAAGCTTTCTTT | CASSHRDRFPGEAFF
TRBJ1-4 | . | TRBV15 | . | TGTGCCACCAGCAGAGTGGTACAGGGAGAACGAAAACTGTTTTTT | CATSRVVQGERKLFF
TRBJ2-5 | . | TRBV5-1 | . | TGCGCCAGCAGCAGTGGACACCCGGGGACCCAGTACTTC | CASSSGHPGTQYF
TRBJ2-7 | . | TRBV4-1 | once | TGCGCCAGCAGCCAGGGGTACTCCTTGGGCGAGCAGTACTTC | CASSQGYSLGEQYF
TRBJ1-6 | . | TRBV6-1 | . | TGTGCCAGCCAGCGGACAGTTTCACCCCTCCACTTT | CASQRTVSPLHF
TRBJ2-3 | TRBD2 | TRBV4-2 | . | TGTGCCAGCAGCCAAGTAGCCCTAGCGGGAGTCACAGATACGCAGTATTTT | CASSQVALAGVTDTQYF
TRBJ1-5 | . | TRBV7-8 | . | TGTGCCAGCAGCTTATACCCCGGTCAGCCCCAGCATTTT | CASSLYPGQPQHF
TRBJ2-7 | TRBD2 | TRBV6-5 | . | TGTGCCAGCAGACCTCGACTAGCGGGAGCGTACGAGCAGTACTTC | CASRPRLAGAYEQYF
TRBJ2-1 | TRBD1 | TRBV12-5 | once | TGTGCTAGTGGTTTGGTACGTGGACAGGTCTACAATGAGCAGTTCTTC | CASGLVRGQVYNEQFF
TRBJ2-7 | . | TRBV18 | . | TGTGCCAGCTCACCTCCGGGGAGTTCCGAGCAGTACTTC | CASSPPGSSEQYF
TRBJ1-1 | . | TRBV5-5 | . | TGTGCCAGCAGCTTGAGTCCAGGGGAAGAAGCTTTCTTT | CASSLSPGEEAFF
TRBJ2-7 | . | TRBV2 | . | TGTGCCAGCACCCCAAGCGGGGAGCAGTACTTC | CASTPSGEQYF
TRBJ2-3 | . | TRBV4-1 | . | TGCGCCAGCAGCCAAGTGTTCACACAGGGCTCGGCCACAGATACGCAGTATTTT | CASSQVFTQGSATDTQYF
TRBJ2-7 | . | TRBV7-2 | few | TGTGCCAGCAGGTCCGACCCCTACGAGCAGTACTTC | CASRSDPYEQYF
TRBJ2-7 | TRBD2 | TRBV25-1 | . | TGTGCCAGCAGTGAATGGGCTAGCGGGAGGGCCTCATACGAGCAGTACTTC | CASSEWASGRASYEQYF